One sample yielded the 22 T cell receptor beta chains listed below, sequenced in a study of shared T cell receptors in the human thymus. Profiled with immunoSEQ multiplex PCR; TCRdb holds only in-frame clones, not every one. The sample has 450,000 to 650,000 clones; approximately 78% are singletons. These data also featured in a second study, about human thymus T cells.

The source material was thymocytes. Receptor source: a boy in the first two years of life with a congenital heart defect.

The rearrangement links TRBV6-4 to TRBJ2-3; tentatively, D is TRBD1 (5 bases). The CDR3 sequence is 16 residues long. Germline loops: CDR1 MRHNA, CDR2 SNTAGT. The ends were cut back, 6 bases at V and 0 bases at J, with 16 bases in the middle. Here the CDR3 DNA reads TGTGCCAGCAGCCCCTTTGAAGGGGCGAGCACAGATACGCAGTATTTT. Protein: CASSPFEGASTDTQYF.

This sequence joins TRBV14 and TRBJ2-7; TRBD1 matches 8 bases. Per the germline V gene, CDR1 is SGHDN and CDR2 is FVKESK. With V trimmed by 4 bases and J by 5 bases, 10 bases remained unmatched. The CDR3 covers 15 residues. CDR3 amino acids: CASSRDRGRQDEQYF. Here the CDR3 DNA reads TGTGCCAGCAGCCGCGACAGGGGACGTCAGGACGAGCAGTACTTC.

The gene calls are TRBV7-9 and TRBJ2-3; D might be TRBD2 (5 bases). The V gene's germline CDR1 is SEHNR and CDR2 FQNEAQ (reference sequence). There are 14 residues in the CDR3. V was cut by 5 bases and J by 2 bases, with 11 bases left in between. The CDR3 DNA reads TGTGCCAGCAGCCCAAAGGACTCCACAGATACGCAGTATTTT. This gives the protein CASSPKDSTDTQYF.

This chain joins TRBV25-1 and TRBJ1-2; the D gene is possibly TRBD1 (6 bases). The CDR3 spans 14 residues. V was trimmed by 6 bases and J by 7 bases, leaving 18 bases between them. CDR1 and CDR2 from the germline V gene are MGHDK and SYGVNS. The CDR3 region has the DNA TGTGCCAGCAGGGGTCTTGGGGGCGCGGGTGGCTACACCTTC. The encoded protein is CASRGLGGAGGYTF.

The chain uses TRBV7-2 and TRBJ1-1; 10 nucleotides line up with TRBD1. This CDR3 is 15 amino acids long. CDR1 SGHTA and CDR2 FQGNSA come from the germline V gene. The junction had 2 bases not matched to a gene; V was cut back by 4 bases and J by 0 bases. The CDR3 is CASSWGQGMNTEAFF. CDR3 sequence (DNA): TGTGCCAGCAGCTGGGGACAGGGGATGAACACTGAAGCTTTCTTT.

This clone has more than one count but fewer than ten. The V and J genes are TRBV10-1 and TRBJ2-1; 7 nucleotides match TRBD2. The V gene's germline CDR1 is WNHNN and CDR2 SYGVQD (reference sequence). V lost 10 bases to trimming and J lost 5 bases; unmatched junction nucleotides: 11. The CDR3 consists of 14 residues. As DNA, the CDR3 is TGCGCCACCCGATCAGCGGGATTAAACAATGAGCAGTTCTTC. Translated, it gives CATRSAGLNNEQFF.

J is TRBJ2-7 and V is TRBV29-1; the match to TRBD1 covers 9 bases. Germline V lookup: CDR1 SQVTM, CDR2 ANQGSEA. J was trimmed by 0 bases and V by 2 bases; bases with no gene match: 2. This CDR3 is 14 amino acids long. The DNA of the CDR3 is TGCAGCGTTGAACAGGACAGGGGCTCCTACGAGCAGTACTTC. Translating gives CSVEQDRGSYEQYF.

The rearrangement joins TRBV6-5 to TRBJ1-2; D gene unclear. Germline V lookup: CDR1 MNHEY, CDR2 SVGAGI. V lost 11 bases and J lost 4, with 14 bases in between. The CDR3 loop spans 12 amino acids. Here the CDR3 reads CACGGTGYGYTF. CDR3 coding DNA: TGTGCCTGCGGTGGCACCGGCTATGGCTACACCTTC.

The V and J genes are TRBV7-8 and TRBJ2-3; 9 bases are shared with TRBD2. The V gene's germline CDR1 is SGHVS and CDR2 FQNEAQ. The CDR3 has 18 amino acids. Trimming cost V 2 bases and J 0 bases; bases outside gene matches: 9. The CDR3 region is CASSLPGLASDSTDTQYF. CDR3 nucleotide sequence: TGTGCCAGCAGCTTACCGGGACTAGCAAGCGATAGCACAGATACGCAGTATTTT.

The genes are TRBV7-6 and TRBJ2-5; tentatively, D is TRBD2 (5 bases). The germline V gene has CDR1 SGHVS and CDR2 FNYEAQ. Trimming pared 1 base from V and 4 bases from J, leaving 13 bases between. This CDR3 has 15 amino acids. The CDR3 sequence: CASSLEVGGLETQYF. The CDR3 DNA reads as TGTGCCAGCAGCTTAGAAGTCGGAGGCCTAGAGACCCAGTACTTC.

The V and J genes are TRBV5-4 and TRBJ1-2, with 9 bases matching TRBD1. This CDR3 is 12 amino acids long. Trimming removed 5 bases from V and 6 bases from J; junction bases left unmatched: 2. Germline assignment: CDR1 SGHNT and CDR2 YYREEE (reference sequence). Here the CDR3 DNA reads TGTGCCAGCAGAGGGGACAGGGATGGCTACACCTTC. It encodes CASRGDRDGYTF. Drawing the rest from reference TRBV5-4 and TRBJ1-2, the complete variable domain is ETGVTQSPTHLIKTRGQQVTLRCSSQSGHNTVSWYQQALGQGPQFIFQYYREEENGRGNFPPRFSGLQFPNYSSELNVNALELDDSALYLCASRGDRDGYTFGSGTRLTVV.

V usage is TRBV9 and J usage is TRBJ2-4; 7 positions agree with TRBD1. The CDR3 has 14 residues. Germline-derived CDR1 and CDR2 are SGDLS and YYNGEE. V gave up 4 bases and J gave up 0 bases; unmatched junction bases: 1. As DNA, the CDR3 is TGTGCCAGCAGCCAGGGGGTAGCCAAAAACATTCAGTACTTC. Translation: CASSQGVAKNIQYF. Full variable domain (outside the CDR3, taken from reference TRBV9 and TRBJ2-4): DSGVTQTPKHLITATGQRVTLRCSPRSGDLSVYWYQQSLDQGLQFLIQYYNGEERAKGNILERFSAQQFPDLHSELNLSSLELGDSALYFCASSQGVAKNIQYFGAGTRLSVL.

CDR3 loop: CASSEGSLAGVDEQYF. In DNA, the CDR3 is TGTGCCAGCAGCGAGGGATCCCTAGCGGGAGTCGACGAGCAGTACTTC. The gene calls are TRBV9 and TRBJ2-7; 10 bases line up with TRBD2. J gave up 5 bases and V 3 bases, and 11 bases lay outside the gene matches. Germline V lookup: CDR1 SGDLS, CDR2 YYNGEE. The CDR3 is 16 amino acids.

This sequence joins TRBV7-2 and TRBJ2-5, with 9 nucleotides matching TRBD2. Germline V gene lookup returns CDR1 SGHTA and CDR2 FQGNSA. The CDR3 length is 16 residues. With 5 bases clipped from V and 1 base from J, the junction kept 8 bases outside the gene matches. CDR3 nucleotide sequence: TGTGCCAGCAGCGCACCGGGACTAGCAACCCAAGAGACCCAGTACTTC. Translating it yields CASSAPGLATQETQYF.

The gene calls are TRBV27 and TRBJ1-1; D remains unclear. V was cut by 6 bases and J by 1 base, with 9 bases left in between. The V gene's germline CDR1 is MNHEY and CDR2 SMNVEV (reference sequence). The CDR3 runs to 13 residues. The CDR3: CASSWAQNTEAFF. The CDR3 DNA reads as TGTGCCAGCAGCTGGGCCCAGAACACTGAAGCTTTCTTT.

The J gene is TRBJ2-5, the V gene TRBV6-1; weak D call: TRBD1 (6 bases). Germline V gene lookup returns CDR1 MNHNS and CDR2 SASEGT. This CDR3 has 16 amino acids. V was shortened by 1 base and J by 2 bases, with 14 bases between the two germline ends. The CDR3: CASSEEDGTFQETQYF. The CDR3 nucleotides read TGTGCCAGCAGTGAAGAAGACGGGACATTTCAAGAGACCCAGTACTTC.

The genes are TRBV10-3 and TRBJ2-3; D is undetermined. Germline assignment: CDR1 ENHRY and CDR2 SYGVKD. CDR3 size: 15 residues. V was clipped by 2 bases and J by 5 bases, with 14 bases between them. CDR3 in amino acids: CAISEAVNAGDTQYF. For the CDR3, the DNA is TGTGCCATCAGTGAGGCGGTCAATGCCGGAGATACGCAGTATTTT.

V is TRBV14 and J is TRBJ2-2; D might be TRBD2 (7 bases). Germline V lookup: CDR1 SGHDN, CDR2 FVKESK. The V gene lost 2 bases and the J gene lost 4 bases, with 17 bases spanning the gap. This CDR3 has 17 residues. This chain's CDR3 is CASSQKLAGARTGELFF. CDR3 nucleotide sequence: TGTGCCAGCAGCCAAAAATTGGCGGGGGCGCGCACCGGGGAGCTGTTTTTT.

The chain joins TRBV10-3 to TRBJ2-1; D not resolved. The length of the CDR3 is 16 residues. The V end was cut by 9 bases, the J end by 0 bases, with 18 bases between. Germline loops: CDR1 ENHRY, CDR2 SYGVKD. CDR3 amino acids: CAIPRPFMSSYNEQFF. DNA for the CDR3: TGTGCCATACCGAGGCCCTTCATGAGCTCCTACAATGAGCAGTTCTTC.

The chain has TRBV30 and TRBJ2-3; 9 positions agree with TRBD2. This CDR3 has 16 residues. V was pared by 0 bases and J by 4 bases, with 8 bases of the junction left unmatched. The V gene's germline CDR1 is GTSNPN and CDR2 SVGIG (reference sequence). The CDR3 sequence is CAWSVEGLARPDTQYF. Here the CDR3 DNA reads TGTGCCTGGAGTGTAGAGGGACTAGCTCGTCCAGATACGCAGTATTTT.

The chain carries TRBV4-2 and TRBJ2-7, with TRBD2 matching 9 bases. The germline CDR1 and CDR2 sequences are LGHNA and YNFKEQ. The CDR3 spans 15 residues. Germline trimming cut 5 bases from V and 0 bases from J; bases unmatched to any gene: 5. CDR3 DNA: TGTGCCAGCAGCGGGCGGACTAGCGACTCCTACGAGCAGTACTTC. Its translation: CASSGRTSDSYEQYF.

This clone occurred once. The chain employs TRBV2 and TRBJ2-2, with 12 bases fitting TRBD2. CDR1 and CDR2 from the germline V gene are SNHLY and FYNNEI. This CDR3 has 17 residues. V shed 4 bases, J shed 6 bases, and the junction held 9 bases outside the gene matches. CDR3 coding DNA: TGTGCCAGCAGTGTTCTAGCGGGAGGGCCCGTCCCCGGGGAGCTGTTTTTT. The encoded protein is CASSVLAGGPVPGELFF.